Following are 25 T cell receptor beta chains from one sample sequenced in a study of T cells after yellow fever vaccination. One entry per CDR3 protein, called by TCRdb with MiXCR from the 5' RACE reads. The sample records about 630,000 distinct CDR3 sequences, approximately 13% being singletons. Material: PBMCs, obtained on the day of the yellow fever booster vaccination. The receptors were gathered from a man aged 25-45 years who received the YFV17D yellow fever vaccine.

The chain is built from TRBV2 and TRBJ2-3; D gene unclear. Trimming left V 8 bases short and J 2 bases short, with 26 bases between. The germline CDR1 and CDR2 sequences are SNHLY and FYNNEI. This CDR3 is built from 18 residues. CDR3 nucleotide sequence: TGTGCCAGCTGTCCAACCCCCCACAAGGTAGACCACACAGATACGCAGTATTTT. Its protein is CASCPTPHKVDHTDTQYF.

V usage is TRBV7-2 and J usage is TRBJ1-5, with D unresolved. V dropped 5 bases and J dropped 7 bases, with 21 bases sitting between them. In germline, CDR1 is SGHTA, CDR2 FQGNSA. CDR3 size: 16 residues. The CDR3 protein is CASSQEDPGLGQPQHF. CDR3 DNA: TGTGCCAGCAGCCAAGAGGACCCCGGGCTGGGACAGCCCCAGCATTTT.

This clonotype showed up just a few times. The chain is built from TRBV15 and TRBJ2-1; no definite D call. CDR3 length equals 13 residues. The germline V gene has CDR1 LNHNV and CDR2 YYDKDF (reference sequence). Trimming shortened V by 3 bases and J by 1 base, and 4 bases separated the two germline ends. This chain's CDR3 is CATSRVSYNEQFF. CDR3 in DNA: TGTGCCACCAGCAGGGTTTCCTACAATGAGCAGTTCTTC.

This clonotype was detected a few times. The rearrangement joins TRBV5-1 to TRBJ2-1, with 10 bases aligning to TRBD1. The CDR3 contains 14 residues. Per the germline V gene, CDR1 is SGHRS and CDR2 is YFSETQ. V dropped 4 bases and J dropped 9; count of bases not matched to a gene: 7. In DNA form, the CDR3 reads TGCGCCAGCAGCGCGGGACAGGGGACGGCTGAGCAGTTCTTC. Protein: CASSAGQGTAEQFF.

A few counts support this clonotype. This chain links TRBV20-1 with TRBJ2-2; D perhaps matches TRBD1 (6 bases). CDR1 is DFQATT, CDR2 SNEGSKA, per germline (reference sequence). CDR3 length: 14 residues. The V gene lost 3 bases and the J gene lost 5 bases, with 13 bases spanning the gap. CDR3 residues: CSASGGGITGELFF. The CDR3 DNA reads TGCAGTGCTAGTGGGGGCGGAATTACCGGGGAGCTGTTTTTT.

The chain recombines TRBV15 with TRBJ2-5; D is unresolved. CDR3 length: 15 residues. Trimming took off 8 bases at V and 2 bases at J, with 18 bases between the two ends. CDR1 is LNHNV and CDR2 is YYDKDF in the germline V gene (reference sequence). CDR3 residues: CATCASRTSQETQYF. CDR3 in DNA: TGTGCCACCTGCGCTTCCAGGACGAGTCAAGAGACCCAGTACTTC.

In its sample, this clonotype was seen a few times. The V gene is TRBV19, the J gene TRBJ1-3; D call uncertain. This CDR3 has 14 amino acids. Germline V CDR1 and CDR2: LNHDA, SQIVND (reference sequence). Trimming shortened V by 6 bases and J by 7 bases, and 16 bases separated the two germline ends. CDR3 bases: TGTGCCAGTAGCATTTCGCCTACGGGGAACACCATATATTTT. The encoded protein is CASSISPTGNTIYF.

In this sample, this clonotype turned up many times. The chain has TRBV5-8 and TRBJ2-1, with D maybe TRBD2 (5 bases). The CDR3 contains 12 residues. Germline CDR1 SGHTS, CDR2 YDEGEE. V gave up 4 bases and J gave up 9 bases, with 11 bases separating them. CDR3 DNA sequence: TGTGCCAGCAGCATAGGACTGGGTGAGCAGTTCTTC. This translates into CASSIGLGEQFF.

This clonotype was seen only a few times. The CDR3 bases are TGCGCCAGCAGCCCAAGACAGGGGGCGCGGGAGCAGTACTTC. This encodes CASSPRQGAREQYF. The V gene is TRBV4-3, the J gene TRBJ2-7; 10 nucleotides align to TRBD1. From germline, CDR1 is LGHNA and CDR2 YSLEER. With 4 bases clipped from V and 7 bases from J, the junction kept 7 bases outside the gene matches. The CDR3 runs 14 residues.

The chain combines TRBV20-1 with TRBJ1-6, with 7 bases aligning to TRBD1. The germline gives CDR1 DFQATT, CDR2 SNEGSKA (reference sequence). The CDR3 is made up of 14 amino acids. V shed 7 bases and J 8 bases; nucleotides not matched to a gene: 11. The CDR3 sequence is CSVRTGHPDSPLHF. DNA for the CDR3: TGCAGTGTCCGGACAGGTCATCCGGATTCACCCCTCCACTTT.

The J gene is TRBJ2-6, the V gene TRBV24-1; D perhaps matches TRBD1 (6 bases). Germline V gene lookup returns CDR1 KGHDR and CDR2 SFDVKD. This CDR3 contains 15 residues. The V end was cut by 7 bases, the J end by 4 bases, with 13 bases between. CDR3 in DNA: TGTGCCACCAGCTCCAGGGGCAGAGGGGCCAACGTCCTGACTTTC. Amino acid sequence: CATSSRGRGANVLTF.

Points on this clonotype: A much larger clone differs by one base, so this may be a read error. As the CDR3 is not closed by the conserved phenylalanine or tryptophan, this likely results from a read error. The CDR3 region is CASSLRGVGTEAFL. The CDR3 nucleotides are TGTGCCAGCAGCTTACGGGGTGTTGGGACTGAAGCTTTCTTA. The rearrangement joins TRBV7-6 to TRBJ1-1; D unresolved. V lost 2 bases, J lost 5 bases, and 12 bases lay in between. CDR3 length: 14 residues. Per the germline V gene, CDR1 is SGHVS and CDR2 is FNYEAQ.

The chain recombines TRBV11-2 with TRBJ1-6, with 9 bases lining up with TRBD1. The V segment lost 5 bases and the J segment 6 bases; nucleotides outside the gene matches: 5. CDR3 length: 15 residues. The germline V gene encodes CDR1 SGHAT and CDR2 FQNNGV. The CDR3 protein is CASSPWDRVNSPLHF. The CDR3 DNA reads TGTGCCAGCAGCCCATGGGACAGGGTTAATTCACCCCTCCACTTT.

This chain connects TRBV27 to TRBJ2-7, with D tentatively TRBD2 (5 bases). Trimming took off 1 base at V and 5 bases at J, with 15 bases between the two ends. This CDR3 comprises 15 residues. Looked up from germline, CDR1 is MNHEY and CDR2 is SMNVEV (reference sequence). The CDR3 DNA reads TGTGCCAGCAGTTTATTATCGGGGATTTTGGACGAGCAGTACTTC. Its protein product is CASSLLSGILDEQYF.

The rearrangement uses TRBV7-9 and TRBJ2-1; TRBD1 agrees at 10 bases. CDR3 size: 17 residues. The germline V gene has CDR1 SEHNR and CDR2 FQNEAQ (reference sequence). V trimming: 7 bases; J trimming: 7 bases; junction bases outside the gene matches: 16. This CDR3 reads CASIRGDRGRLGNEQFF. CDR3 bases: TGTGCCAGCATACGTGGAGACAGGGGGCGCCTGGGGAATGAGCAGTTCTTC.

This chain links TRBV15 with TRBJ2-3; D gene uncertain. V was shortened by 3 bases and J by 1 base, with 11 bases between the two germline ends. Germline lookup yields CDR1 LNHNV and CDR2 YYDKDF (reference sequence). This CDR3 is built from 15 residues. In DNA, the CDR3 is TGTGCCACCAGCAGGGGTGTTGGTCGCACAGATACGCAGTATTTT. Protein product: CATSRGVGRTDTQYF.

The rearrangement links TRBV7-2 to TRBJ1-4; no clear D. V was clipped by 4 bases and J by 3 bases, with 9 bases between them. The CDR3 consists of 14 residues. From germline, CDR1 is SGHTA and CDR2 FQGNSA. CDR3 coding DNA: TGTGCCAGCAGCTCGACACTCGCTAATGAAAAACTGTTTTTT. Protein: CASSSTLANEKLFF.

This clonotype was detected a few times. The chain has TRBV13 and TRBJ2-1; 8 bases align to TRBD2. Germline trimming cut 1 base from V and 12 bases from J; bases unmatched to any gene: 14. Per the germline V gene, CDR1 is PRHDT and CDR2 is FYEKMQ (reference sequence). This CDR3 has 16 amino acids. CDR3 loop: CASSLETSDLPLAQFF. In DNA form, the CDR3 reads TGTGCCAGCAGCTTAGAGACTAGCGACCTACCACTGGCGCAGTTCTTC.

The V gene is TRBV5-1, the J gene TRBJ2-7; TRBD2 matches 7 bases. Looked up from germline, CDR1 is SGHRS and CDR2 is YFSETQ. The CDR3 consists of 16 residues. After removal of 0 bases from V and 0 bases from J, the junction contained 6 bases not matched to a gene. The DNA for the CDR3 is TGCGCCAGCAGCTTGGTGGCCGGGGGGATCTCCTACGAGCAGTACTTC. This sequence encodes CASSLVAGGISYEQYF. Full variable domain (missing parts from reference TRBV5-1 and TRBJ2-7): KAGVTQTPRYLIKTRGQQVTLSCSPISGHRSVSWYQQTPGQGLQFLFEYFSETQRNKGNFPGRFSGRQFSNSRSEMNVSTLELGDSALYLCASSLVAGGISYEQYFGPGTRLTVT.

The rearrangement uses TRBV20-1 and TRBJ2-1, with D hard to call. The CDR3 sequence is 17 residues long. Per the germline V gene, CDR1 is DFQATT and CDR2 is SNEGSKA (reference sequence). V lost 0 bases and J lost 9, with 24 bases in between. This CDR3 reads CSARDQRCKSPLCEQFF. The CDR3 region has the DNA TGCAGTGCTAGAGATCAGAGGTGTAAGTCCCCTCTATGTGAGCAGTTCTTC.

This clonotype was observed many times. CDR3 residues: CSARGTASNQPQHF. For the CDR3, the DNA is TGCAGTGCTAGAGGAACAGCTAGCAATCAGCCCCAGCATTTT. The rearrangement joins TRBV20-1 to TRBJ1-5; no clear D gene. Germline lookup yields CDR1 DFQATT and CDR2 SNEGSKA (reference sequence). Trimming shortened V by 1 base and J by 0 bases, and 7 bases separated the two germline ends. This CDR3 spans 14 amino acids.

The rearrangement links TRBV10-3 to TRBJ2-7; a weak D match, TRBD1 (5 bases). From germline, CDR1 is ENHRY and CDR2 SYGVKD. The CDR3 is 13 residues long. V was clipped by 11 bases and J by 1 base, with 15 bases between them. The CDR3 DNA reads TGTGCCTCATCAGTGGGGCAGTCCTACGAGCAGTACTTC. As protein: CASSVGQSYEQYF.

The chain couples TRBV5-1 to TRBJ1-6, with D perhaps TRBD1 (6 bases). V lost 4 bases and J lost 5, with 13 bases in between. The CDR3 has 15 residues. CDR1 is SGHRS, CDR2 YFSETQ, per germline. The CDR3 region has the DNA TGCGCCAGCAGCCGAGGAACAGGGAATAATTCACCCCTCCACTTT. Protein: CASSRGTGNNSPLHF.

Note on this clonotype: Compared with germline, one end of the junction differs, possibly owing to a read error. The V and J genes are TRBV3-1 and TRBJ2-3; D is undetermined. Germline loops: CDR1 LGHDT, CDR2 YNNKEL (reference sequence). The CDR3 loop spans 12 amino acids. This CDR3 is CASSPRPDAQYF. Here the CDR3 DNA reads TGTGCCAGCAGCCCCCGACCAGATGCGCAGTATTTT.

V is TRBV5-1 and J is TRBJ2-1; 9 bases agree with TRBD2. V dropped 0 bases and J dropped 7; count of bases not matched to a gene: 8. Looked up from germline, CDR1 is SGHRS and CDR2 is YFSETQ. This CDR3 has 16 residues. The CDR3 loop reads CASSLEFTSGLNEQFF. CDR3 bases: TGCGCCAGCAGCTTGGAGTTTACTAGCGGGCTGAATGAGCAGTTCTTC. Looking up the rest from reference TRBV5-1 and TRBJ2-1 gives the full variable domain: KAGVTQTPRYLIKTRGQQVTLSCSPISGHRSVSWYQQTPGQGLQFLFEYFSETQRNKGNFPGRFSGRQFSNSRSEMNVSTLELGDSALYLCASSLEFTSGLNEQFFGPGTRLTVL.